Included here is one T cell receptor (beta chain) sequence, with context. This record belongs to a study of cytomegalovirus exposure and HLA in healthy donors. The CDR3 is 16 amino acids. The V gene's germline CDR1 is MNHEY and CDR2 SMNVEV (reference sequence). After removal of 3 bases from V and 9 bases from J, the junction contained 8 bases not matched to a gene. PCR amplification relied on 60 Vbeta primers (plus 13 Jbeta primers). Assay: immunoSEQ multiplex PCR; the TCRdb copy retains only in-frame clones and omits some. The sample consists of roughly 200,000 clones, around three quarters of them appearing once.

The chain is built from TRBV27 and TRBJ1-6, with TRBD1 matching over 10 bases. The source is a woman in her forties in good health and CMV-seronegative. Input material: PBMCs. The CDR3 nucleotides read TGTGCCAGCAGTTTGATTGGCCGGACAGGGGGTTCACCCCTCCACTTT. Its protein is CASSLIGRTGGSPLHF.